These T cell receptor beta chains were read from a single sample in a study of blood T cell repertoires in COVID-19. The table came from immunoSEQ multiplex PCR; TCRdb's copy has only in-frame clones and leaves some out. The sample holds more than 40,000 clones, roughly four fifths seen once. Sequencing was carried out using peripheral blood. Every receptor here comes from a human donor with acute or convalescent COVID-19. The donor label of this sample is uncertain. The CDR3 runs from the conserved cysteine through the conserved F or W. The order of the fields is J gene, D gene, V gene, clone size, CDR3 DNA, CDR3 protein. A D gene is named only where the DNA matches it firmly. Size values are once, few and many counts, or a class for expanded clones, and some rows have none.

TRBJ2-1	TRBD2	TRBV4-1	few	TGCGCCAGCAGCCAAGATGATGTCGGTCGCGGGAGGGGTAGCCATGAGCAGTTCTTC	CASSQDDVGRGRGSHEQFF
TRBJ2-3	TRBD2	TRBV14	.	TGTGCCAGCAGCTGGACTAGCGGGAGTACTGTCCCGCAGTATTTT	CASSWTSGSTVPQYF
TRBJ2-7	TRBD2	TRBV5-4	.	TGTGCCAGCAGCCCCCCCGGGACTAGCTACGAGCAGTACTTC	CASSPPGTSYEQYF
TRBJ2-1	.	TRBV7-2	.	TGTGCCAGCAGCTTAGGCAAAACAGAAGCCAATGAGCAGTTCTTC	CASSLGKTEANEQFF
TRBJ2-7	.	TRBV28	.	TGTGCCAGCAGTCTAAGATACGAGCAGTACTTC	CASSLRYEQYF
TRBJ2-1	.	TRBV27	.	TGTGCCAGCAGTTTTCTCAACTCCCCGGGCAATGAGCAGTTCTTC	CASSFLNSPGNEQFF
TRBJ1-1	TRBD1	TRBV7-2	few	TGTGCCAGCAGCAGGGGACAGTTGAACACTGAAGCTTTCTTT	CASSRGQLNTEAFF
TRBJ1-6	.	TRBV30	.	TGTGCCTGGAGTGCCGGGCAGGGAGGTTCACCCCTCCACTTT	CAWSAGQGGSPLHF
TRBJ2-1	TRBD2	TRBV3-1/TRBV3-2	few	TGTGCCAGCAGCCAAGAAGGCCTAGCGGCCTTATGGGGACAGTTCTTC	CASSQEGLAALWGQFF
TRBJ2-5	.	TRBV3-1/TRBV3-2	once	TGTGCCAGCAGCCAAGATTCCAGGGTATGGGAGACCCAGTACTTC	CASSQDSRVWETQYF
TRBJ1-2	TRBD1	TRBV7-2	.	TGTGCCAGCAGCCCACAGACAGGGCTCTATGGCTACACCTTC	CASSPQTGLYGYTF
TRBJ2-5	TRBD1	TRBV5-1	.	TGCGCCAGCAGCACCGGGACAGTTAACCAAGAGACCCAGTACTTC	CASSTGTVNQETQYF
TRBJ2-7	TRBD1	TRBV11-3	.	TGTGCCAGCAGCTTACCGGGACAGGGGATGATCTCCTACGAGCAGTACTTC	CASSLPGQGMISYEQYF
TRBJ1-2	.	TRBV7-9	.	TGTGCCAGCAGCCCCGGGACTTCCTCGGGGGGCTACACCTTC	CASSPGTSSGGYTF
TRBJ1-1	.	TRBV4-2	.	TGTGCCAGCAGCCAAGGGGGGAGGGGCCGAGCTTTCTTT	CASSQGGRGRAFF
TRBJ1-1	.	TRBV27	.	TGTGCCAGCAATACTCGTGCAGGGCGAAGGACTGAAGCTTTCTTT	CASNTRAGRRTEAFF
TRBJ1-5	TRBD1	TRBV15	.	TGTGCCACCAGCATGGGGACAGGGTTTGATCAGCCCCAGCATTTT	CATSMGTGFDQPQHF
TRBJ1-1	.	TRBV9	.	TGTGCCAGCAGCTCAATGTGGAGCGGGGACACTGAAGCTTTCTTT	CASSSMWSGDTEAFF
TRBJ2-1	TRBD2	TRBV6-5	.	TGTGCCAGCAGTTTTAGAAGACTAGCGGGGGGGGAGCAGTTCTTC	CASSFRRLAGGEQFF
TRBJ1-1	.	TRBV19	few	TGTGCCAGTAGCCCGGGGGGGGTTAACACTGAAGCTTTCTTT	CASSPGGVNTEAFF
TRBJ1-2	TRBD1	TRBV9	few	TGTGCCAGCAGCTCGGGACAGCCTTATGGCTACACCTTC	CASSSGQPYGYTF
TRBJ1-3	TRBD1	TRBV10-3	.	TGTGCCATCAGTGAGGGGACAGGGGCTGGAAACACCATATATTTT	CAISEGTGAGNTIYF
TRBJ1-5	TRBD1	TRBV12-5	.	TGTGCTAGTGTGGGAGGGTTTGGGACAGGGGAAGGCAATCAGCCCCAGCATTTT	CASVGGFGTGEGNQPQHF